These 26 T cell receptor beta chains share one sample of origin, sequenced in a study of blood T cell repertoires in COVID-19. Clones were sequenced by immunoSEQ multiplex PCR, and TCRdb holds only the in-frame ones, with some missing. The sample includes more than 40,000 clones, about nine tenths of them seen just once. The sample comprised peripheral blood. The origin of the receptors is a man between 65 and 85 years old with acute or convalescent COVID-19.

This clone has more than one count but fewer than ten. This chain connects TRBV5-1 to TRBJ1-2, with TRBD1 identical over 7 bases. The CDR3 runs to 17 residues. V lost 0 bases and J lost 0; bases outside the gene matches: 8. Germline loops: CDR1 SGHRS, CDR2 YFSETQ. The CDR3 nucleotides are TGCGCCAGCAGCTTGGCAGGGGGGATTCGAGCTAACTATGGCTACACCTTC. It yields the protein CASSLAGGIRANYGYTF. The full variable domain, in which reference TRBV5-1 and TRBJ1-2 provide the parts outside the CDR3, is KAGVTQTPRYLIKTRGQQVTLSCSPISGHRSVSWYQQTPGQGLQFLFEYFSETQRNKGNFPGRFSGRQFSNSRSEMNVSTLELGDSALYLCASSLAGGIRANYGYTFGSGTRLTVV.

The chain recombines TRBV5-8 with TRBJ1-1, with 8 bases matching TRBD1. The length of the CDR3 is 16 residues. Germline loops: CDR1 SGHTS, CDR2 YDEGEE. V shed 2 bases and J 1 base; nucleotides not matched to a gene: 7. CDR3 protein: CASSFHRGTGNTEAFF. CDR3 DNA sequence: TGTGCCAGCAGCTTCCACCGGGGGACAGGGAACACTGAAGCTTTCTTT.

For the CDR3, the DNA is TGTGCCAGCAGTTCAGGGCTGAACACTGAAGCTTTCTTT. Residues: CASSSGLNTEAFF. The chain couples TRBV27 to TRBJ1-1, with D possibly TRBD1 on 5 matching bases. Trimming removed 4 bases at V and 0 bases at J, with 6 bases between. Germline V lookup: CDR1 MNHEY, CDR2 SMNVEV (reference sequence). The CDR3 runs 13 residues.

V and J are TRBV11-2 and TRBJ2-3; 11 nucleotides line up with TRBD2. Germline CDR1 and CDR2: SGHAT and FQNNGV. The CDR3 extends over 16 amino acids. V was clipped by 4 bases and J by 4 bases; unmatched bases: 7. CDR3 residues: CASSSQLAGVPDTQYF. The CDR3 DNA follows: TGTGCCAGCAGCTCCCAACTAGCGGGGGTCCCAGATACGCAGTATTTT.

This chain connects TRBV5-4 to TRBJ2-5, with D possibly TRBD2 on 7 matching bases. CDR1 is SGHNT and CDR2 is YYREEE in the germline V gene (reference sequence). Trimming took off 4 bases at V and 4 bases at J, with 14 bases between the two ends. The CDR3 has 14 amino acids. CDR3 protein: CASSGGGPTETQYF. The CDR3 DNA reads as TGTGCCAGCAGCGGGGGGGGGCCGACAGAGACCCAGTACTTC.

This rearrangement joins TRBV7-2 to TRBJ1-1; unclear D gene. Per germline, CDR1 SGHTA and CDR2 FQGNSA. The CDR3 consists of 14 residues. V was pared by 1 base and J by 0 bases, with 6 bases between. The CDR3 bases are TGTGCCAGCAGCTTAGACAGATTGAACACTGAAGCTTTCTTT. Residues: CASSLDRLNTEAFF.

The rearrangement uses TRBV18 and TRBJ2-5; possible D gene TRBD1, 7 bases. The CDR3 spans 15 residues. Germline CDR1 and CDR2: KGHSH and LQKENI. V was clipped by 6 bases and J by 3 bases, with 17 bases between them. The CDR3 nucleotides read TGTGCCAGCTCCCTGACAGGGTCGGGGGAAGAGACCCAGTACTTC. Translating it yields CASSLTGSGEETQYF.

V usage is TRBV28 and J usage is TRBJ1-1; the match to TRBD1 covers 12 bases. CDR3 size: 12 residues. Per germline, CDR1 MDHEN and CDR2 SYDVKM. V gave up 6 bases and J gave up 13 bases; unmatched junction bases: 6. CDR3 in DNA: TGTGCCAGCAGACTAGGGACAGGGGGCTTTTTCTTT. Its protein is CASRLGTGGFFF.

This clone was recorded once. The chain has TRBV30 and TRBJ1-2; weak D call: TRBD1 (6 bases). This CDR3 is 11 amino acids long. Trimming removed 2 bases from V and 8 bases from J, with 9 bases in between. CDR1 is GTSNPN, CDR2 SVGIG, per germline (reference sequence). CDR3: CAWSTGNGYTF. The CDR3 DNA reads TGTGCCTGGAGTACAGGGAACGGCTACACCTTC.

The chain combines TRBV6-4 with TRBJ1-1; D uncertain. CDR3 size: 17 residues. Germline V gives CDR1 MRHNA, CDR2 SNTAGT. V lost 4 bases and J 4 bases, leaving 22 bases between the germline ends. The CDR3 bases are TGTGCCAGCAGTGGGCATCTTTCGTCGCGGGAGCCCACTGAAGCTTTCTTT. Encoded protein: CASSGHLSSREPTEAFF.

The rearrangement joins TRBV7-2 to TRBJ1-1; a possible D gene is TRBD1 (6 bases). Trimming shortened V by 1 base and J by 0 bases, and 9 bases separated the two germline ends. This CDR3 has 15 residues. Germline-derived CDR1 and CDR2 are SGHTA and FQGNSA. For the CDR3, the DNA is TGTGCCAGCAGCTTAGGGACAGCCCTGAACACTGAAGCTTTCTTT. It yields the protein CASSLGTALNTEAFF.

This chain connects TRBV7-2 to TRBJ2-7; 7 bases align to TRBD1. The V segment lost 3 bases and the J segment 6 bases; nucleotides outside the gene matches: 8. The CDR3 length is 14 residues. Germline V gene sequence: CDR1 SGHTA, CDR2 FQGNSA. This CDR3 reads CASSLGRDRTEQYF. Written as DNA, the CDR3 is TGTGCCAGCAGCTTGGGACGGGACAGAACCGAGCAGTACTTC.

The chain has TRBV7-8 and TRBJ2-5; possible D gene TRBD2, 6 bases. V lost 3 bases to trimming and J lost 2 bases, with 7 bases between them. Germline V CDR1 and CDR2: SGHVS, FQNEAQ. CDR3 length: 13 residues. CDR3 protein: CASSLGLQETQYF. The CDR3 region has the DNA TGTGCCAGCAGCTTGGGACTTCAAGAGACCCAGTACTTC.

This chain uses TRBV4-1 with TRBJ1-5, with D maybe TRBD1 (5 bases). V lost 0 bases and J lost 5, with 14 bases in between. The CDR3 contains 16 residues. Germline V gives CDR1 MGHRA, CDR2 YSYEKL. CDR3 region: CASSQDRVWGDQPQHF. The CDR3 bases are TGCGCCAGCAGCCAAGATAGAGTGTGGGGGGATCAGCCCCAGCATTTT.

This chain links TRBV5-4 with TRBJ1-6; D call uncertain. The CDR3 has 13 amino acids. The germline CDR1 and CDR2 sequences are SGHNT and YYREEE (reference sequence). Between the trimmed V and J ends, which lost 1 base and 4 bases, there was a span of 3 bases. The CDR3 is CASSLSYNSPLHF. The DNA of the CDR3 is TGTGCCAGCAGCTTGTCGTATAATTCACCCCTCCACTTT.

The chain links TRBV27 to TRBJ2-1, with TRBD1 matching 8 bases. This CDR3 region has 15 residues. Germline trimming cut 4 bases from V and 8 bases from J; bases unmatched to any gene: 10. CDR1 and CDR2 from the germline V gene are MNHEY and SMNVEV (reference sequence). DNA for the CDR3: TGTGCCAGCAGTTCCCCTCGGACAGGGTACGATGAGCAGTTCTTC. Encoded protein: CASSSPRTGYDEQFF.

Written as DNA, the CDR3 is TGTGCCAGCTCACCACCGGGCCTCGGGGGGTCCAATTCACCCCTCCACTTT. It encodes CASSPPGLGGSNSPLHF. This chain uses TRBV18 with TRBJ1-6; D is perhaps TRBD1 (5 bases). The CDR3 totals 17 residues. V was trimmed by 0 bases and J by 7 bases, leaving 16 bases between them. The germline gives CDR1 KGHSH, CDR2 LQKENI.

Here the CDR3 DNA reads TGTGCCATCGCACAGGGGGCCTACGAGCAGTACTTC. The encoded protein is CAIAQGAYEQYF. V is TRBV10-3 and J is TRBJ2-7, with 8 bases aligning to TRBD1. The CDR3 extends over 12 amino acids. The junction had 2 bases not matched to a gene; V was cut back by 8 bases and J by 2 bases. Germline loops: CDR1 ENHRY, CDR2 SYGVKD.

The V and J genes are TRBV5-1 and TRBJ1-5, with D possibly matching TRBD1 (5 bases). V gave up 4 bases and J gave up 2 bases, with 13 bases separating them. This CDR3 comprises 15 residues. Germline-derived CDR1 and CDR2 are SGHRS and YFSETQ. For the CDR3, the DNA is TGCGCCAGCAGCCCGGGGGGGGGTGGCAATCAGCCCCAGCATTTT. This gives the protein CASSPGGGGNQPQHF.

The CDR3 region has the DNA TGCGCCAGCAGCCAGCACCGGGACAGCAACGAGAGGCCTGAAGCTTTCTTT. Its protein is CASSQHRDSNERPEAFF. V and J are TRBV4-1 and TRBJ1-1; 7 bases are shared with TRBD1. This CDR3 has 17 amino acids. Germline values: CDR1 MGHRA, CDR2 YSYEKL. V was clipped by 3 bases and J by 6 bases; unmatched bases: 16.

This sequence joins TRBV5-1 and TRBJ1-5, with D possibly TRBD1 on 6 matching bases. The CDR3 is 15 amino acids. Germline V gives CDR1 SGHRS, CDR2 YFSETQ. With 2 bases removed from V and 0 bases from J, the gap between germline ends came to 9 bases. The CDR3 coding sequence is TGCGCCAGCAGCTTAGGGGGAGCTAGCAATCAGCCCCAGCATTTT. Translation gives CASSLGGASNQPQHF. Full variable domain (outside the CDR3, taken from reference TRBV5-1 and TRBJ1-5): KAGVTQTPRYLIKTRGQQVTLSCSPISGHRSVSWYQQTPGQGLQFLFEYFSETQRNKGNFPGRFSGRQFSNSRSEMNVSTLELGDSALYLCASSLGGASNQPQHFGDGTRLSIL.

The genes are TRBV7-2 and TRBJ1-2; no clear D gene. Germline assignment: CDR1 SGHTA and CDR2 FQGNSA. V was clipped by 1 base and J by 6 bases, with 15 bases between them. This CDR3 comprises 15 residues. For the CDR3, the DNA is TGTGCCAGCAGCTTAGGGAGAGGCGTCCTCGATGGCTACACCTTC. Its translation: CASSLGRGVLDGYTF.

The count of this clone is one. Here the CDR3 reads CASSRQADNSPLHF. The CDR3 DNA sequence: TGTGCCAGCAGTCGACAGGCAGATAATTCACCCCTCCACTTT. V usage is TRBV2 and J usage is TRBJ1-6; a weak D match, TRBD1 (6 bases). The CDR3 is 14 residues long. Per germline, CDR1 SNHLY and CDR2 FYNNEI. The germline V and J ends were trimmed by 5 bases and 5 bases, with 10 bases remaining between them.

V usage is TRBV27 and J usage is TRBJ1-4; TRBD1 might be the D (5 bases). V lost 2 bases and J lost 3, with 7 bases in between. The CDR3 extends over 14 amino acids. Germline V gene lookup returns CDR1 MNHEY and CDR2 SMNVEV (reference sequence). CDR3 nucleotide sequence: TGTGCCAGCAGTTTAGGACATGCTAATGAAAAACTGTTTTTT. Translated, it gives CASSLGHANEKLFF. Full variable domain (missing parts from reference TRBV27 and TRBJ1-4): EAQVTQNPRYLITVTGKKLTVTCSQNMNHEYMSWYRQDPGLGLRQIYYSMNVEVTDKGDVPEGYKVSRKEKRNFPLILESPSPNQTSLYFCASSLGHANEKLFFGSGTQLSVL.

The V call is TRBV18, the J call TRBJ1-5, with D possibly being TRBD1 (6 bases). Germline V CDR1 and CDR2: KGHSH, LQKENI. The V gene lost 5 bases and the J gene lost 4 bases, with 9 bases spanning the gap. The CDR3 extends over 13 amino acids. The CDR3 sequence is CASSRQGNQPQHF. The CDR3 region has the DNA TGTGCCAGCTCAAGGCAGGGGAATCAGCCCCAGCATTTT.

This sequence joins TRBV5-5 and TRBJ1-2, with TRBD1 as a possible D gene (5 bases). Trimming took 2 bases from V and 5 from J, leaving 22 bases between them. CDR3 length: 17 residues. Germline CDR1 is SGHKS and CDR2 is YYEKEE (reference sequence). Written as DNA, the CDR3 is TGTGCCAGCAGCTTCTTTCCGGCACCCGACAGTACATATGGCTACACCTTC. Translating gives CASSFFPAPDSTYGYTF.